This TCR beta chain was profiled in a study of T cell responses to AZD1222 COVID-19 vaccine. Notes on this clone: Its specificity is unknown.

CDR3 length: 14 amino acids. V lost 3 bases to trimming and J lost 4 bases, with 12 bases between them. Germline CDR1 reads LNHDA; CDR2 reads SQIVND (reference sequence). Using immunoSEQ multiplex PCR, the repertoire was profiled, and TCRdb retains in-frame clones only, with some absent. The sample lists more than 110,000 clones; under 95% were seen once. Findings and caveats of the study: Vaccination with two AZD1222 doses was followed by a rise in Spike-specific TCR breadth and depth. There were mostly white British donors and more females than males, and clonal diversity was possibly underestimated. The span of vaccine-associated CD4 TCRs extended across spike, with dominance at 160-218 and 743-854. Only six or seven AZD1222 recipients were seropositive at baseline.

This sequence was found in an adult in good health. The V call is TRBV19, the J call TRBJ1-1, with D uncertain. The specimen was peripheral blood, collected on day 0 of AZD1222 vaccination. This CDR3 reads CASSMGRVVTEAFF. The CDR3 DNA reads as TGTGCCAGTAGTATGGGAAGGGTCGTCACTGAAGCTTTCTTT.